This entry lists 32 T cell receptor beta chains sequenced from one sample in a study of neurological immune-mediated disorders. TCRdb analysed the 5' RACE reads with MiXCR anew, one entry per CDR3 protein. The sample lists roughly 10,000 distinct CDR3 sequences, 20% to 25% occurring once. Sequencing was performed on CD8+ T cells from blood. The receptor set was obtained from a woman aged 40 to 50 with multiple sclerosis.

V is TRBV5-1 and J is TRBJ2-7, with D possibly being TRBD2 (7 bases). Per the germline V gene, CDR1 is SGHRS and CDR2 is YFSETQ. This CDR3 is built from 15 residues. Trimming shortened V by 4 bases and J by 2 bases, and 16 bases separated the two germline ends. CDR3 residues: CASSPGRDKTYEQYF. CDR3 nucleotide sequence: TGCGCCAGCAGCCCGGGGAGGGACAAGACCTACGAGCAGTACTTC.

This clonotype is termed medium-sized (0.01 to 0.1%). The rearrangement uses TRBV5-1 and TRBJ1-2; tentatively, D is TRBD1 (6 bases). The ends were cut back, 4 bases at V and 1 base at J, with 11 bases in the middle. The CDR3 runs 14 residues. Germline V gene data show CDR1 as SGHRS and CDR2 as YFSETQ. CDR3 residues: CASSGDIFNYGYTF. CDR3 coding DNA: TGCGCCAGCAGCGGGGACATATTTAACTATGGCTACACCTTC.

This clonotype was counted at least ten times. The rearrangement joins TRBV4-1 to TRBJ2-1; D is possibly TRBD2 (7 bases). V was trimmed by 4 bases and J by 7 bases, leaving 23 bases between them. Germline V gene lookup returns CDR1 MGHRA and CDR2 YSYEKL. The CDR3 runs to 17 residues. CDR3 region: CASSRRGGGSGWNEQFF. CDR3 nucleotide sequence: TGCGCCAGCAGCCGACGGGGAGGGGGGAGCGGGTGGAATGAGCAGTTCTTC.

Ten or more counts support this clonotype. This rearrangement joins TRBV20-1 to TRBJ2-7; D unclear. The CDR3 covers 11 residues. Trimming pared 5 bases from V and 5 bases from J, leaving 10 bases between. Germline assignment: CDR1 DFQATT and CDR2 SNEGSKA (reference sequence). As DNA, the CDR3 is TGCAGTGCTCCGGAGTTGAACGAGCAGTACTTC. Its translation is CSAPELNEQYF.

The table lists this clonotype with many counts. This chain links TRBV20-1 with TRBJ2-7, with a tentative D call TRBD2 (5 bases). The CDR3 runs 15 residues. CDR1 and CDR2 from the germline V gene are DFQATT and SNEGSKA (reference sequence). Deletions cut 0 bases from V and 0 bases from J, with 12 bases between. CDR3 DNA: TGCAGTGCTAGAGAAGGAGGCCCCCTCTCCTACGAGCAGTACTTC. Amino acid sequence: CSAREGGPLSYEQYF.

This clonotype occurred many times. The chain is built from TRBV3-1 and TRBJ1-1; D may be TRBD1 (6 bases). Trimming cost V 3 bases and J 1 base, with 9 bases left between them. Germline CDR1 and CDR2: LGHDT and YNNKEL (reference sequence). The CDR3 has 14 amino acids. The CDR3 protein is CASSHDRPNTEAFF. In nucleotides, the CDR3 is TGTGCCAGCAGCCATGACAGGCCGAACACTGAAGCTTTCTTT.

There are many counts of this clonotype. The chain is built from TRBV5-5 and TRBJ2-7; 10 nucleotides line up with TRBD2. Per the germline V gene, CDR1 is SGHKS and CDR2 is YYEKEE (reference sequence). CDR3 size: 17 residues. With V trimmed by 0 bases and J by 1 base, 7 bases remained unmatched. The CDR3 loop reads CASSLEGASGGSYEQYF. The CDR3 coding sequence is TGTGCCAGCAGCTTGGAGGGAGCTAGCGGGGGATCCTACGAGCAGTACTTC. Full variable domain (outside the CDR3, taken from reference TRBV5-5 and TRBJ2-7): DAGVTQSPTHLIKTRGQQVTLRCSPISGHKSVSWYQQVLGQGPQFIFQYYEKEERGRGNFPDRFSARQFPNYSSELNVNALLLGDSALYLCASSLEGASGGSYEQYFGPGTRLTVT.

Note on this clonotype: A much larger clone is a single base away; this may be a read error. This chain uses TRBV5-1 with TRBJ1-1; tentative D call: TRBD1 (6 bases). Germline V gives CDR1 SGHRS, CDR2 YFSETQ. This CDR3 contains 13 residues. As DNA, the CDR3 is TGCGCCAGCAGCTATACAGGGAACACTGAAGCTTACTTT. Its translation is CASSYTGNTEAYF.

The rearrangement joins TRBV5-8 to TRBJ1-1; D not resolved. Germline values: CDR1 SGHTS, CDR2 YDEGEE. This CDR3 contains 13 residues. This chain's CDR3 is CVNSFGRNTEAFF. CDR3 sequence (DNA): TGTGTCAACAGCTTTGGAAGGAACACTGAAGCTTTCTTT. Full variable domain (outside the CDR3, taken from reference TRBV5-8 and TRBJ1-1): EAGVTQSPTHLIKTRGQQATLRCSPISGHTSVYWYQQALGLGLQFLLWYDEGEERNRGNFPPRFSGRQFPNYSSELNVNALELEDSALYLCVNSFGRNTEAFFGQGTRLTVV.

This clonotype was observed at least ten times. J is TRBJ2-7 and V is TRBV20-1; 12 bases match TRBD2. The CDR3 contains 14 residues. From germline, CDR1 is DFQATT and CDR2 SNEGSKA (reference sequence). After removal of 3 bases from V and 4 bases from J, the junction contained 4 bases not matched to a gene. The CDR3 DNA reads as TGCAGTGCTAGTGAAGGACTAGCGGGGTACGAGCAGTACTTC. As protein: CSASEGLAGYEQYF.

This clonotype was counted ten times or more. The CDR3 DNA reads as TGCAGCGTTGAAGATCTGGAGTCAGGCACAGATACGCAGTATTTT. Its protein product is CSVEDLESGTDTQYF. The chain couples TRBV29-1 to TRBJ2-3; unclear D gene. Germline loops: CDR1 SQVTM, CDR2 ANQGSEA. With 0 bases removed from V and 1 base from J, the gap between germline ends came to 11 bases. The CDR3 sequence is 15 residues long.

The sample holds many counts of this clonotype. CDR3 residues: CASSKGGSLNQPQHF. The CDR3 DNA reads as TGTGCCAGCAGCAAGGGTGGTTCCCTTAATCAGCCCCAGCATTTT. The chain employs TRBV5-5 and TRBJ1-5; D remains unclear. The CDR3 contains 15 residues. CDR1 is SGHKS, CDR2 YYEKEE, per germline (reference sequence). V was clipped by 4 bases and J by 4 bases, with 15 bases between them.

This clonotype was seen many times. V is TRBV5-1 and J is TRBJ2-7; TRBD2 might be the D (6 bases). CDR1 and CDR2 (germline): SGHRS, YFSETQ. This CDR3 is built from 14 residues. Trimming pared 2 bases from V and 1 base from J, leaving 10 bases between. The CDR3 is CASSFGGRSYEQYF. CDR3 nucleotide sequence: TGCGCCAGCAGCTTCGGTGGGAGGTCCTACGAGCAGTACTTC.

At least ten counts were recorded for this clonotype. The V gene is TRBV6-5, the J gene TRBJ1-2, with a weak D call TRBD1 (5 bases). The ends were cut back, 5 bases at V and 2 bases at J, with 9 bases in the middle. CDR1 is MNHEY, CDR2 SVGAGI, per germline. This CDR3 spans 13 amino acids. CDR3 region: CASSVTANYGYTF. CDR3 DNA: TGTGCCAGCAGTGTGACAGCGAACTATGGCTACACCTTC.

This clonotype was recorded at least ten times. The rearrangement links TRBV7-6 to TRBJ1-5; no clear D. V was clipped by 1 base and J by 5 bases, with 12 bases between them. The CDR3 length is 15 residues. Germline CDR1 and CDR2: SGHVS and FNYEAQ. The CDR3 DNA sequence: TGTGCCAGCAGCTTAGGGGGTTTTGGGGATCAGCCCCAGCATTTT. Amino acid sequence: CASSLGGFGDQPQHF.

This clonotype was counted many times. The chain employs TRBV15 and TRBJ2-2; the D call may be TRBD1 or TRBD2 (5 bases each). The V end was cut by 0 bases, the J end by 5 bases, with 16 bases between. The CDR3 is 17 residues long. The germline CDR1 and CDR2 sequences are LNHNV and YYDKDF (reference sequence). The CDR3 nucleotides are TGTGCCACCAGCAGAGACAGACCGGGACGGATAACCGGGGAGCTGTTTTTT. This gives the protein CATSRDRPGRITGELFF.

This clonotype was observed at least ten times. V gene TRBV20-1 combines with J gene TRBJ1-1; D not resolved. CDR1 DFQATT and CDR2 SNEGSKA come from the germline V gene (reference sequence). V was cut by 0 bases and J by 0 bases, with 8 bases left in between. The CDR3 loop spans 14 amino acids. As DNA, the CDR3 is TGCAGTGCTAGAGATTGGCTTATGAACACTGAAGCTTTCTTT. Protein product: CSARDWLMNTEAFF.

By sample fraction, this clonotype is medium-sized. The rearrangement uses TRBV9 and TRBJ2-3; TRBD2 aligns across 7 bases. This CDR3 spans 14 amino acids. Losses at the gene ends were 2 bases for V and 0 bases for J; bases not matched to a gene: 0. Germline CDR1 is SGDLS and CDR2 is YYNGEE. The CDR3 loop reads CASSVGGSTDTQYF. CDR3 bases: TGTGCCAGCAGCGTGGGGGGGAGCACAGATACGCAGTATTTT.

In its sample, this clonotype is medium-sized. The rearrangement links TRBV15 to TRBJ1-4; unclear D gene. The germline V and J ends were trimmed by 1 base and 7 bases, with 10 bases remaining between them. Germline-derived CDR1 and CDR2 are LNHNV and YYDKDF (reference sequence). The CDR3 is 14 amino acids. This chain's CDR3 is CATSRANWVEKLFF. The DNA of the CDR3 is TGTGCCACCAGCAGAGCCAATTGGGTTGAAAAACTGTTTTTT.

This clonotype was found a few times. This sequence joins TRBV6-4 and TRBJ2-3; D may be TRBD2 (6 bases). The germline gives CDR1 MRHNA, CDR2 SNTAGT. The germline V and J ends were trimmed by 2 bases and 6 bases, with 12 bases remaining between them. This CDR3 spans 14 amino acids. CDR3 sequence reads: CASSDGGFSDTQYF. CDR3 coding DNA: TGTGCCAGCAGTGACGGGGGGTTTTCGGATACGCAGTATTTT.

This sequence joins TRBV7-2 and TRBJ2-2, with TRBD2 matching over 14 bases. CDR1 SGHTA and CDR2 FQGNSA come from the germline V gene. CDR3 length: 17 amino acids. After removal of 5 bases from V and 7 bases from J, the junction contained 9 bases not matched to a gene. The CDR3 nucleotides are TGTGCCAGCAGCACCAGACTAGCGGGGGGGCCCGGCGGGGAGCTGTTTTTT. It yields the protein CASSTRLAGGPGGELFF.

This clonotype was seen at least ten times. This rearrangement joins TRBV20-1 to TRBJ2-2, with D unclear. The CDR3 extends over 15 amino acids. Looked up from germline, CDR1 is DFQATT and CDR2 is SNEGSKA (reference sequence). The V and J ends lost 0 bases and 1 base respectively, with 9 bases between them. This chain's CDR3 is CSARDPLGNTGELFF. CDR3 DNA: TGCAGTGCTAGAGATCCCTTGGGGAACACCGGGGAGCTGTTTTTT.

By share of the sample, this clonotype is medium-sized. The rearrangement links TRBV5-1 to TRBJ1-1; a weak D match, TRBD1 (5 bases). Looked up from germline, CDR1 is SGHRS and CDR2 is YFSETQ. The CDR3 covers 12 residues. V was pared by 2 bases and J by 5 bases, with 7 bases between. The CDR3 loop reads CASSFAGTEAFF. The CDR3 nucleotides read TGCGCCAGCAGCTTTGCAGGGACTGAAGCTTTCTTT.

This clonotype is medium-sized within its sample. This sequence joins TRBV5-1 and TRBJ1-2; 7 bases agree with TRBD1. This CDR3 comprises 14 residues. V shed 4 bases and J 4 bases; nucleotides not matched to a gene: 7. Germline assignment: CDR1 SGHRS and CDR2 YFSETQ. Here the CDR3 reads CASSPGTALYGYTF. The CDR3 DNA sequence: TGCGCCAGCAGCCCCGGGACAGCCCTCTATGGCTACACCTTC.

This clonotype was observed at least ten times. This sequence joins TRBV4-1 and TRBJ1-1; 7 positions agree with TRBD1. The CDR3 consists of 14 residues. The germline gives CDR1 MGHRA, CDR2 YSYEKL. Unmatched junction bases numbered 1, after V lost 0 bases and J lost 3 bases. CDR3 coding DNA: TGCGCCAGCAGCCAAGACAGGGGGTACACTGAAGCTTTCTTT. It specifies CASSQDRGYTEAFF.

This clonotype was observed many times. This chain uses TRBV29-1 with TRBJ1-1; unclear D gene. The V gene's germline CDR1 is SQVTM and CDR2 ANQGSEA. V shed 7 bases and J shed 1 base, with 13 bases lying between them. CDR3 length equals 13 residues. CDR3 protein: CSAIKAQNTEAFF. The CDR3 DNA reads as TGCAGCGCTATTAAAGCCCAGAACACTGAAGCTTTCTTT.

In this sample, this clonotype turned up many times. This chain links TRBV6-6 with TRBJ1-1; D unclear. The germline V gene has CDR1 MNHNY and CDR2 SVGAGI (reference sequence). CDR3 length: 12 residues. The V gene lost 3 bases and the J gene lost 4 bases, with 6 bases spanning the gap. CDR3 protein: CASSYSVTEAFF. CDR3 sequence (DNA): TGTGCCAGCAGTTATTCTGTCACTGAAGCTTTCTTT.

This clonotype has ten or more counts. The chain carries TRBV7-6 and TRBJ2-1, with no clear D. This CDR3 comprises 12 residues. CDR1 is SGHVS and CDR2 is FNYEAQ in the germline V gene. V dropped 1 base and J dropped 4 bases, with 2 bases sitting between them. CDR3 nucleotide sequence: TGTGCCAGCAGCTTAGGGTACAATGAGCAGTTCTTC. Translation gives CASSLGYNEQFF.

The chain carries TRBV2 and TRBJ1-1; D call uncertain. The CDR3 sequence is 11 residues long. V was clipped by 5 bases and J by 6 bases, with 7 bases between them. The germline V gene encodes CDR1 SNHLY and CDR2 FYNNEI. The CDR3 DNA is TGTGCCAGCAGTCGGGTATCTGAAGCTTTCTTT. Translated: CASSRVSEAFF.

This clonotype appeared many times. The chain joins TRBV20-1 to TRBJ2-1, with 7 positions matching TRBD2. This CDR3 region has 12 residues. V was pared by 3 bases and J by 4 bases, with 0 bases of the junction left unmatched. The germline V gene has CDR1 DFQATT and CDR2 SNEGSKA (reference sequence). The chain's CDR3 is CSARGGYNEQFF. The CDR3 coding sequence is TGCAGTGCTAGGGGGGGGTACAATGAGCAGTTCTTC.

This clonotype was seen a handful of times. The chain is built from TRBV7-6 and TRBJ1-2; no definite D call. The germline CDR1 and CDR2 sequences are SGHVS and FNYEAQ. CDR3 size: 14 residues. V was clipped by 5 bases and J by 2 bases, with 12 bases between them. The DNA of the CDR3 is TGTGCCAGCAGCCCAGTGGCCTGGAACTATGGCTACACCTTC. Translation gives CASSPVAWNYGYTF.

By proportion, this clonotype is medium-sized. The V gene is TRBV27, the J gene TRBJ2-7, with D possibly matching TRBD2 (6 bases). Trimming took off 1 base at V and 3 bases at J, with 16 bases between the two ends. CDR3 length: 16 residues. Germline V gives CDR1 MNHEY, CDR2 SMNVEV (reference sequence). Written as DNA, the CDR3 is TGTGCCAGCAGTTTATACTTCGGGACTCCATTCTACGAGCAGTACTTC. It is translated as CASSLYFGTPFYEQYF.